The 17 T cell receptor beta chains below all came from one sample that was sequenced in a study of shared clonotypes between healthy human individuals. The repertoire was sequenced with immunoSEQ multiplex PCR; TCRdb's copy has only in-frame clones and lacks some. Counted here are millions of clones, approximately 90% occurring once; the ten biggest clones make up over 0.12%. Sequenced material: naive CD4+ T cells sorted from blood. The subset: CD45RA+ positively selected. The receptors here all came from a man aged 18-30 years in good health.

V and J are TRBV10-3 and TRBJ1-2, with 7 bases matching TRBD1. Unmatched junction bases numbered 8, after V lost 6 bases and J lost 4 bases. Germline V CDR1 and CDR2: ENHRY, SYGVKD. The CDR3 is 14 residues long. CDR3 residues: CAISAGTVVYGYTF. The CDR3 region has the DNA TGTGCCATCAGCGCAGGGACAGTGGTCTATGGCTACACCTTC.

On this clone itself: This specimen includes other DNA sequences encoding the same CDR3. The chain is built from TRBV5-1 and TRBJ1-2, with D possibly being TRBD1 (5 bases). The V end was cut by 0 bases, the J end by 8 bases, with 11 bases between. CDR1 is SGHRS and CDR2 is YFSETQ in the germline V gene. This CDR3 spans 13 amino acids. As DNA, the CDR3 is TGCGCCAGCAGCTTGGAGCAGGGCGGAGGCTACACCTTC. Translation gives CASSLEQGGGYTF.

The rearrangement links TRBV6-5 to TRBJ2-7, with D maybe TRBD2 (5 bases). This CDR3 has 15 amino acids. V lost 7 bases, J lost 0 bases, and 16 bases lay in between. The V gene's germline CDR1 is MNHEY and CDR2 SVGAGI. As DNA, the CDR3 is TGTGCCAGCATCCCCGGAGGCTCTAGCTCCTACGAGCAGTACTTC. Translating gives CASIPGGSSSYEQYF.

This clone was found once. CDR3 sequence reads: CASSQDNQPTNEKLFF. In nucleotides, the CDR3 is TGCGCCAGCAGCCAAGATAATCAACCAACTAATGAAAAACTGTTTTTT. V usage is TRBV4-1 and J usage is TRBJ1-4; D gene unclear. The V gene lost 0 bases and the J gene lost 0 bases, with 8 bases spanning the gap. Germline V lookup: CDR1 MGHRA, CDR2 YSYEKL. This CDR3 comprises 16 residues.

CDR3 amino acids: CASNGLAGGPSYEQYF. The CDR3 DNA is TGTGCCAGCAACGGACTAGCGGGAGGGCCCTCCTACGAGCAGTACTTC. The chain combines TRBV11-2 with TRBJ2-7; the match to TRBD2 covers 15 bases. This CDR3 has 16 residues. V lost 7 bases to trimming and J lost 0 bases; unmatched junction nucleotides: 4. The germline CDR1 and CDR2 sequences are SGHAT and FQNNGV.

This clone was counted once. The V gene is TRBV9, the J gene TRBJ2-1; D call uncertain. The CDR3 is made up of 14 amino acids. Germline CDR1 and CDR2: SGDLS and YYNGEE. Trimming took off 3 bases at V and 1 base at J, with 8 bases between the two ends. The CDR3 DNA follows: TGTGCCAGCAGCGCTATGGGGTCCTACAATGAGCAGTTCTTC. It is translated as CASSAMGSYNEQFF.

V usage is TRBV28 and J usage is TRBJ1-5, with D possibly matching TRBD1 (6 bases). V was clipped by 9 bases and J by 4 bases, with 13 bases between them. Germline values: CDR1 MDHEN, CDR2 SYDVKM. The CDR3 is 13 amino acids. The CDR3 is CASYRAGNQPQHF. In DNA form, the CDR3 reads TGTGCCAGTTACAGGGCGGGGAATCAGCCCCAGCATTTT.

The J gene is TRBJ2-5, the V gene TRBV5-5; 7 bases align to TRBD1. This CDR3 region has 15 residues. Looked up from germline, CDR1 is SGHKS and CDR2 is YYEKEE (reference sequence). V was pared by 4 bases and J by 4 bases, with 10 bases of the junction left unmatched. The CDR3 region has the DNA TGTGCCAGCAGCAACGACAGGGCAGACTCAGAGACCCAGTACTTC. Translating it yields CASSNDRADSETQYF.

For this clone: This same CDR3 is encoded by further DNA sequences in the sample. This chain's CDR3 is CATSRRLTDTQYF. CDR3 bases: TGTGCCACCAGCAGAAGACTCACAGATACGCAGTATTTT. The chain is built from TRBV15 and TRBJ2-3, with no clear D. The CDR3 is 13 residues long. The germline gives CDR1 LNHNV, CDR2 YYDKDF (reference sequence). Trimming removed 2 bases from V and 2 bases from J, with 5 bases in between.

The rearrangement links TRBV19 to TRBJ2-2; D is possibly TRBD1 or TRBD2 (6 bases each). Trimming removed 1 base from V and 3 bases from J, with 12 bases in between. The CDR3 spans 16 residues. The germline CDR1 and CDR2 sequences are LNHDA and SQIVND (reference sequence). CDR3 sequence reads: CASSIVPGADTGELFF. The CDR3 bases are TGTGCCAGTAGTATAGTTCCGGGGGCGGACACCGGGGAGCTGTTTTTT.

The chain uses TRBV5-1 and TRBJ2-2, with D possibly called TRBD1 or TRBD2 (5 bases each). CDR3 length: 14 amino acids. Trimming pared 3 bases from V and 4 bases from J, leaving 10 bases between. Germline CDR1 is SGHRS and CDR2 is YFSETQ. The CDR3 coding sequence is TGCGCCAGCAGCTGGGGGTCTACCACCGGGGAGCTGTTTTTT. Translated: CASSWGSTTGELFF.

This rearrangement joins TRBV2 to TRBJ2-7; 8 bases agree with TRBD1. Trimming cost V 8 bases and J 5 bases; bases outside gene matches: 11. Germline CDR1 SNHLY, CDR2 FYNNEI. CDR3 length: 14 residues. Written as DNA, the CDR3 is TGTGCCAGCTCCTTTGACAGGGGCTATGACGAGCAGTACTTC. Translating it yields CASSFDRGYDEQYF.

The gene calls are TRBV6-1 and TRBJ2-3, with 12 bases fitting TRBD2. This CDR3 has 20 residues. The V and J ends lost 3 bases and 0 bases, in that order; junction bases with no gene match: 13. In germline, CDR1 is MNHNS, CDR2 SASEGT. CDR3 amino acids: CASSEWTSGTTRASTDTQYF. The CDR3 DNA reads TGTGCCAGCAGTGAGTGGACTAGCGGGACCACTCGTGCTAGCACAGATACGCAGTATTTT.

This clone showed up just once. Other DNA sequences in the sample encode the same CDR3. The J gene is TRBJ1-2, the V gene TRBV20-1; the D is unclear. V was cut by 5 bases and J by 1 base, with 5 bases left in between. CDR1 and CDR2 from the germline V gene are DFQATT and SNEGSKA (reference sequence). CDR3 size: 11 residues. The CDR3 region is CSAGLNYGYTF. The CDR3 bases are TGCAGTGCTGGTCTTAACTATGGCTACACCTTC.

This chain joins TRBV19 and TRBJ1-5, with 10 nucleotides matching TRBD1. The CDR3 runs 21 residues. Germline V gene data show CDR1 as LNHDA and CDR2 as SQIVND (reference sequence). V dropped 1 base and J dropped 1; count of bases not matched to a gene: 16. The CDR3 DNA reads TGTGCCAGTAGTATAGGGTTTGGGGACAGGGGCGCTATTCAGAGCAATCAGCCCCAGCATTTT. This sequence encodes CASSIGFGDRGAIQSNQPQHF.

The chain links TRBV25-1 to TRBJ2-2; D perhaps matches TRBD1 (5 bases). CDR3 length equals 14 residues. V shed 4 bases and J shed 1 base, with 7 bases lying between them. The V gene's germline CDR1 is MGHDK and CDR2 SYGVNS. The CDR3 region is CASSGTGNTGELFF. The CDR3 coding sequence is TGTGCCAGCAGTGGTACAGGGAACACCGGGGAGCTGTTTTTT. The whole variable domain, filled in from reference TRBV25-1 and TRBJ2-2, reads EADIYQTPRYLVIGTGKKITLECSQTMGHDKMYWYQQDPGMELHLIHYSYGVNSTEKGDLSSESTVSRIRTEHFPLTLESARPSHTSQYLCASSGTGNTGELFFGEGSRLTVL.

In DNA form, the CDR3 reads TGTGCCAGCAGCCAACAGGGGATGGGGGCCAACGTCCTGACTTTC. This gives the protein CASSQQGMGANVLTF. The gene calls are TRBV7-3 and TRBJ2-6, with 7 bases lining up with TRBD1. Per germline, CDR1 SGHTA and CDR2 FQGTGA. With V trimmed by 5 bases and J by 4 bases, 5 bases remained unmatched. CDR3 length: 15 amino acids.